Listed below are T cell receptor delta chains from one sample, sequenced in a study of gamma-delta T cells after stem cell transplantation. TCRdb fed the RT-PCR reads into CATT to redo clone calling. The table includes roughly 2,000 delta-chain clones, 0.9% to 1.4% detected once. Sample: gamma-delta T cells. The source is a human donor. It is not recorded whose cells these are; they may come from a transplant donor. Each CDR3 is given with its conserved first and last residue. D genes are given only for firm matches. For some rows the clone size is stated as once, few or many, or as a class when expanded; others skip it.

d_gene,v_gene,abundance,j_gene,CDR3nt,CDR3aa
TRDD3,TRDV2,-,TRDJ3,TGTGCCTGTGACACCGTACTGGGGGATACCAGCTCCTGGGACACCCGACAGATGTTTTTC,CACDTVLGDTSSWDTRQMFF
TRDD3,TRDV2,once,TRDJ1,TGTGCCTGTGACACTGTGTCTGGGGCGATACTGGGGGATACGGGCGATAAACTCATCTTT,CACDTVSGAILGDTGDKLIF
TRDD3,TRDV2,medium-sized,TRDJ1,TGTGCCTGTGACACCGTAGGGACTGGGGGAAACACCGATAAACTCATCTTT,CACDTVGTGGNTDKLIF
TRDD3,TRDV2,few,TRDJ1,TGTGCCTGTGACGTCCTACTGGGGGATACCCGGTACACCGATAAACTCATCTTT,CACDVLLGDTRYTDKLIF
TRDD3,TRDV2,medium-sized,TRDJ1,TGTGCCTGTGACACTCTACTGGGGGATACCAACACCGATAAACTCATCTTC,CACDTLLGDTNTDKLIF
TRDD3,TRDV2,-,TRDJ1,TGTGCCTGTGACACCATTTCTTCCACCCCTTTACTGGGGGATACCCATAAGACCGATAAACTCATCTTT,CACDTISSTPLLGDTHKTDKLIF
TRDD3,TRDV2,large,TRDJ1,TGTGCCTGTGACACGGTAACTACGGGGATACGGGTTGGTCAGGAACTCATCTTT,CACDTVTTGIRVGQELIF
TRDD3,TRDV1,medium-sized,TRDJ1,TGTGCTCTTGGTCCTGACAGGGGACTGGGGAAACCCTGGAGTTACACCGATAAACTCATCTTT,CALGPDRGLGKPWSYTDKLIF
-,TRDV1,few,TRDJ1,TGTGCTCTTGGGGAACTACGGACCGCTAGAGAGTACACCGATAAACTCATCTTT,CALGELRTAREYTDKLIF
TRDD3,TRDV2,-,TRDJ1,TGTGCCTGTGACACCATTCTACTGGGGGATACGCGAGGGGGTAAACTCATCTTT,CACDTILLGDTRGGKLIF
TRDD3,TRDV2,few,TRDJ1,TGTGCCTGTGACACCGTCTGGGGGAACGAGTACACCGATAAACTCATCTTT,CACDTVWGNEYTDKLIF
TRDD3,TRDV2,-,TRDJ1,TGTGCCTGTGACACTCTGGGGGATAAGTACACCGATAAACTCATCTTT,CACDTLGDKYTDKLIF
TRDD3,TRDV3,-,TRDJ1,TGTGCCTGTCTCCTACGGGGGATGGGGGATACCCGGTACACCGATAAACTCATCTTT,CACLLRGMGDTRYTDKLIF
TRDD3,TRDV1,-,TRDJ1,TGTGCTCTTGGGGAAATAACTGGGGGATACCGATTTTACACCGATAAACTCATCTTT,CALGEITGGYRFYTDKLIF
TRDD3,TRDV2,large,TRDJ3,TGTGCCTGTGACACCTGGGGGAAATCCGACTCCTGGGACACCCGACAGATGTTTTTC,CACDTWGKSDSWDTRQMFF
TRDD3,TRDV2,-,TRDJ1,TGTGCCTGTGACACCCTACTGGGGGATACCGATAAACTCATCTTT,CACDTLLGDTDKLIF
TRDD3,TRDV3,few,TRDJ1,TGTGCCTGTCTCCTACGGGGGATGGGGGATACAAACGATAAACTCATCTTT,CACLLRGMGDTNDKLIF
-,TRDV2,medium-sized,TRDJ1,TGTGCCTGTGACACCCTCGTCAGTTCCACCGATAAACTTATCTTT,CACDTLVSSTDKLIF
TRDD3,TRDV2,-,TRDJ1,TGTGCTGGGGGAACGGGTCACACCGATAAACTCATCTTT,CAGGTGHTDKLIF
TRDD3,TRDV2,large,TRDJ1,TGTGCCTGTGACCGACTGGGGGATATTTGGCCCGATAAACTCATCTTT,CACDRLGDIWPDKLIF
TRDD3,TRDV3,medium-sized,TRDJ1,TGTGCCTATACCTTCCGCCACTGGGGATACCCCGATAAACTCATCTTT,CAYTFRHWGYPDKLIF
TRDD3,TRDV2,medium-sized,TRDJ1,TGTGCCTGTGACGACGTAGAGGGGATACGCAAGAACACCGATAAACTCATCTTT,CACDDVEGIRKNTDKLIF
-,TRDV2,medium-sized,TRDJ1,TGTGCCTGTGACAAGATACAATCCGATAAACTCATCTTT,CACDKIQSDKLIF
TRDD3,TRDV2,-,TRDJ1,TGTGCCTGTGACCCCACTTCCCCTGTACTGGGGGACGGCGATAAACTCATCTTT,CACDPTSPVLGDGDKLIF
TRDD3,TRDV3,few,TRDJ1,TGTGCCTGTCTCCTACGGGGGATGGGGGATACTTCGACCGATAAACTCATCTTT,CACLLRGMGDTSTDKLIF
TRDD3,TRDV2,large,TRDJ3,TGTGCCTGTGACCCTGCTGGGGGTTCTCATAGCTCCTGGGACACCCGACAGATGTTTTTC,CACDPAGGSHSSWDTRQMFF
TRDD3,TRDV2,few,TRDJ1,TGTGCCTGTGAATCACTGGGGGATACCTACACCGATAAACTCATCTTT,CACESLGDTYTDKLIF
-,TRDV2,large,TRDJ1,TGTGCCTGTGACGCCGTAGGGAGTCCCGATAAACTCATCTTT,CACDAVGSPDKLIF
TRDD3,TRDV2,large,TRDJ1,TGTGCCTGTGACTCTCTGTCAACTGGGGGACTGAATAAACTCATCTTT,CACDSLSTGGLNKLIF
TRDD3,TRDV2,-,TRDJ3,TGTGCCTGTGAAAATCTACTGGGGGATACTGGCGGCTCCTGGGACACCCGACAGATGTTTTTC,CACENLLGDTGGSWDTRQMFF
-,TRDV2,large,TRDJ3,TGTGCCTGTGACACGTTGCTGGGACCCTGGGACACCCGACAGATGTTTTTC,CACDTLLGPWDTRQMFF
-,TRDV2,few,TRDJ1,TGTGCCTGTGACACTCTTCGCAGTGTGGGGGGTAGCACCGATAAACTCATCTTT,CACDTLRSVGGSTDKLIF
TRDD3,TRDV1,-,TRDJ1,TGTGCTCTTGGGGAAAAGTTCCTACCCATGGGTTTTTTTACTGGGGGATACGCGGGAAGGGAGAACGATAAACTCATCTTT,CALGEKFLPMGFFTGGYAGRENDKLIF
TRDD3,TRDV2,few,TRDJ1,TGTGCCTGTGACGCAACTTCAACTGGGGGATTTCGGGTCGAGGCCGATAAACTCATCTTT,CACDATSTGGFRVEADKLIF
TRDD3,TRDV2,medium-sized,TRDJ1,TGTGCCTGTGACCCCCTACAAACTGGGGGATATGACACCGATAAACTCATCTTT,CACDPLQTGGYDTDKLIF
TRDD3,TRDV2,few,TRDJ1,TGTGCCTGTGACAGAGTCCCTACTGGGGGATACGGTCGGACCGATAAACTCATCTTT,CACDRVPTGGYGRTDKLIF
TRDD3,TRDV1,medium-sized,TRDJ1,TGTGCTCTTGGGGAACGAATTCCCGTTCGGGGGGCTATGCTGGGGGATTCCGATAAACTCATCTTT,CALGERIPVRGAMLGDSDKLIF
-,TRDV2,large,TRDJ1,TGTGCCTGTGACACCTTGGGGACCAGGCGCACCGATAAACTCATCTTT,CACDTLGTRRTDKLIF
TRDD3,TRDV2,large,TRDJ3,TGTGCCTGTGAAAATCTACTGGGGGATACCAGCTCCTGGGACACCCGACAGATGTTTTTC,CACENLLGDTSSWDTRQMFF
TRDD3,TRDV2,-,TRDJ1,TGTGCCTGTGACACCGTGAAACTGGGGGAGACCGATAAACTCATCTTT,CACDTVKLGETDKLIF
TRDD3,TRDV2,few,TRDJ1,TGTGCCTGTGACACTCTACTGGGGGACCCGAAGTACACCGATAAACTCATCTTT,CACDTLLGDPKYTDKLIF
TRDD3,TRDV2,few,TRDJ1,TGTGCCTGTGACACCGTAGGAGGACTGGGGGATACCCTCCCACACACCGATAAACTCATCTTT,CACDTVGGLGDTLPHTDKLIF
-,TRDV2,-,TRDJ1,TGTGCCTGTGACACGATTGGGGATGGACGGCATTTGTACACCGATAAACTCATCTTT,CACDTIGDGRHLYTDKLIF
TRDD3,TRDV2,few,TRDJ1,TGTGCCTGTGACCCCGTCCAGGGCCTTACTGGGGGATACGCTCGCCCTGTCGATAAACTCATCTTT,CACDPVQGLTGGYARPVDKLIF
TRDD3,TRDV2,large,TRDJ1,TGTGCCTGTGACACTCTGGGGGATACCCGGTACACCGATAAACTCATCTTT,CACDTLGDTRYTDKLIF
TRDD3,TRDV2,few,TRDJ1,TGTGCCTGTGACATTCTCGCTGGGGGATGCGGTCGGACCGATAAACTCATCTTT,CACDILAGGCGRTDKLIF
TRDD3,TRDV2,medium-sized,TRDJ1,TGTGCCTGTGACCCACTGGGGGATCAGTACACCGATAAACTCATCTTT,CACDPLGDQYTDKLIF
-,TRDV2,large,TRDJ1,TGTGCCTGTGACCTCCTGGAGATGGGACATACTCGCCCCCAGTACACCGATAAACTCATCTTT,CACDLLEMGHTRPQYTDKLIF
-,TRDV1,medium-sized,TRDJ1,TGTGCTCTTGGGGAGTCGCCCTTCCTCAGACTGGGGGGGCTTCCTGTCGCCGATAAACTCATCTTT,CALGESPFLRLGGLPVADKLIF